Detailed here is one T cell receptor (beta chain). The data derive from a study of T cells after somatic rescue of genetic block. V gave up 8 bases and J gave up 1 base, with 11 bases separating them. The CDR3 extends over 13 amino acids. Looked up from germline, CDR1 is LNHDA and CDR2 is SQIVND (reference sequence). The assay was immunoSEQ multiplex PCR, and TCRdb's table has in-frame clones only and misses some. The sample yields some 90,000 clones, 75% to 90% seen once. The origin of this receptor is a woman aged 18 to 35. Sequencing input: peripheral blood mononuclear cells (PBMCs). V and J are TRBV19 and TRBJ1-2; D possibly corresponds to TRBD1 (6 bases). CDR3 sequence: CASYSQGNYGYTF. DNA for the CDR3: TGTGCCAGTTACTCACAGGGTAACTATGGCTACACCTTC. Combining the CDR3 with reference TRBV19 and TRBJ1-2 gives the whole variable domain DGGITQSPKYLFRKEGQNVTLSCEQNLNHDAMYWYRQDPGQGLRLIYYSQIVNDFQKGDIAEGYSVSREKKESFPLTVTSAQKNPTAFYLCASYSQGNYGYTFGSGTRLTVV.